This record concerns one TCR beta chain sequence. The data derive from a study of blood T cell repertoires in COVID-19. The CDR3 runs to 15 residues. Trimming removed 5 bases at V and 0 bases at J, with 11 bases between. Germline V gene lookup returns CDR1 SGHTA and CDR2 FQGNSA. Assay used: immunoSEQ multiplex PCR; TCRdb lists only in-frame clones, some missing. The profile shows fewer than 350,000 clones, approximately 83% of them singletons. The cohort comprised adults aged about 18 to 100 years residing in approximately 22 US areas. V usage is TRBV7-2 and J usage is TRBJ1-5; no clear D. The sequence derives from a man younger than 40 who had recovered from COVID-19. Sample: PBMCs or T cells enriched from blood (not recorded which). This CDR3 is CASSEPGYSNQPQHF. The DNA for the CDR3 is TGTGCCAGCAGCGAACCGGGGTATAGCAATCAGCCCCAGCATTTT.